The T cell receptor beta chain under discussion was sequenced for a study of blood T cells in healthy people across ages. It was with a sample-barcoded 5' primer and a J-beta primer mix that a second PCR of roughly 7 to 12 cycles was run. From the 5' RACE reads, TCRdb called clonotypes with MiXCR, one entry per CDR3 protein. This table holds around 1.1 million distinct CDR3 sequences, about two fifths found once. This clonotype appeared a few times. The sequence was obtained from a man aged 18 to 35 in good health. The sequenced sample was blood.

CDR3 sequence reads: CASGPSVANTQYF. The CDR3 DNA sequence: TGTGCTAGTGGGCCCTCGGTCGCTAATACGCAGTATTTT. The rearrangement joins TRBV12-5 to TRBJ2-3; D gene unclear. Germline assignment: CDR1 LGHNT and CDR2 FRNRAP. This CDR3 contains 13 residues. Trimming took 6 bases from V and 7 from J, leaving 14 bases between them.